The 28 T cell receptor beta chains reported below all come from one sample, sequenced in a study of CXCR3-negative and CXCR3-positive naive CD8 T cells. Whole-study results and caveats: Higher TRB CDR3 hydrophobicity marked CXCR3-positive naive cells relative to CXCR3-negative naive cells.

Antigens of these TCRs are unknown. It was by 5' RACE with UMI labels that the TRB cDNA libraries were prepared. TCRdb re-called the 5' RACE reads, yielding one record per CDR3 amino acid sequence without DNA. Its table records tens of thousands of distinct CDR3 sequences. Sequencing was carried out using naive CXCR3+ CD8+ T cells from blood. Described subset: CD45RO-CCR7+CD27+CD95- naive CD8+ T cells expressing CXCR3 (TNR3+). These receptor sequences come from a human donor in good health. Some clones in this sample may be carry-over from other donors' samples.

This chain uses TRBV7-9 with TRBJ2-5; the TCRdb D gene call, TRBD1, has no DNA to confirm it. CDR1 is SEHNR and CDR2 is FQNEAQ in the germline V gene (reference sequence). The CDR3 is 14 residues long. The CDR3 reads CASSSTGGGETQYF.

The genes are TRBV19 and TRBJ2-2. The CDR3 runs 13 residues. Germline V lookup: CDR1 LNHDA, CDR2 SQIVND (reference sequence). The CDR3 loop is CASSIDLAGELFF.

The genes are TRBV4-3 and TRBJ1-5; TCRdb designates TRBD1, a call that cannot be tested without DNA. CDR3 length: 15 residues. Germline V gene data show CDR1 as LGHNA and CDR2 as YSLEER. The CDR3 loop is CASSQDGDRDQPQHF.

The chain uses TRBV28 and TRBJ2-7; the D gene TCRdb calls, TRBD1, cannot be checked with no DNA. CDR3 length equals 17 residues. CDR1 MDHEN and CDR2 SYDVKM come from the germline V gene. CDR3 sequence reads: CASRYTPRVDRAYEQYF.

Here the CDR3 reads CSVRSGQSISYEQYF. The genes are TRBV29-1 and TRBJ2-7; as DNA is missing, the TRBD1 call by TCRdb cannot be tested. The CDR3 consists of 15 residues. Germline V CDR1 and CDR2: SQVTM, ANQGSEA.

V usage is TRBV29-1 and J usage is TRBJ2-1. This CDR3 contains 12 residues. In germline, CDR1 is SQVTM, CDR2 ANQGSEA. The CDR3 region is CSVEDGHNEQFF.

CDR3 amino acids: CASSPTSGGGSKNIQYF. The chain carries TRBV7-2 and TRBJ2-4; TCRdb returns TRBD2, unconfirmable since there is no DNA. The CDR3 extends over 17 amino acids. CDR1 is SGHTA, CDR2 FQGNSA, per germline.

The V call is TRBV15, the J call TRBJ2-3; the TCRdb D gene call, TRBD1, has no DNA to confirm it. Germline V gene data show CDR1 as LNHNV and CDR2 as YYDKDF (reference sequence). The CDR3 is made up of 15 amino acids. CDR3: CATSREGGGTDTQYF.

The gene calls are TRBV4-3 and TRBJ1-2. The CDR3 extends over 15 amino acids. Germline V CDR1 and CDR2: LGHNA, YSLEER. CDR3 sequence: CASSQDPGAGYGYTF.

The CDR3: CASSFRVDSNQPQHF. This rearrangement joins TRBV28 to TRBJ1-5. Germline V gives CDR1 MDHEN, CDR2 SYDVKM. The CDR3 is made up of 15 amino acids.

This sequence joins TRBV20-1 and TRBJ2-1; with no DNA, the TCRdb D assignment of TRBD1 cannot be verified. Per germline, CDR1 DFQATT and CDR2 SNEGSKA (reference sequence). CDR3 length: 13 amino acids. The CDR3: CSASLDSYNEQFF.

The gene calls are TRBV7-6 and TRBJ2-1; the TCRdb call, TRBD1, lacks DNA for checking. Germline V gives CDR1 SGHVS, CDR2 FNYEAQ. The CDR3 contains 16 residues. The CDR3 reads CASSQDSAVLYNEQFF.

The chain uses TRBV7-9 and TRBJ2-7. The CDR3 runs to 13 residues. Germline V gene sequence: CDR1 SEHNR, CDR2 FQNEAQ (reference sequence). The CDR3: CASSLAEIYEQYF.

This sequence joins TRBV24-1 and TRBJ2-3; TCRdb's D gene call, TRBD1, goes unchecked for lack of DNA. The germline gives CDR1 KGHDR, CDR2 SFDVKD. The CDR3 runs to 18 residues. The CDR3 here is CATSEPNPTGGLADTQYF.

This chain joins TRBV6-2 or TRBV6-3 and TRBJ1-6; the TCRdb D gene call, TRBD1, has no DNA to confirm it. Germline CDR1 is MNHEY and CDR2 is SVGEGT. The CDR3 spans 15 residues. The CDR3 here is CASSNRGPGNSPLHF.

The chain recombines TRBV13 with TRBJ2-5; TCRdb's D call of TRBD1 is untestable without DNA. From germline, CDR1 is PRHDT and CDR2 FYEKMQ (reference sequence). This CDR3 is 15 amino acids long. The CDR3 loop is CASSLGGGARETQYF.

This chain uses TRBV9 with TRBJ2-2. From germline, CDR1 is SGDLS and CDR2 YYNGEE. This CDR3 spans 15 amino acids. The CDR3 loop is CASSGGTPSTGELFF.

The rearrangement uses TRBV6-5 and TRBJ2-3; TCRdb reports TRBD2, a call that lacks DNA to check it against. Germline CDR1 and CDR2: MNHEY and SVGAGI. CDR3 length: 19 residues. This CDR3 reads CASSYDGGTSWGGTDTQYF.

The V call is TRBV7-9, the J call TRBJ1-6; TCRdb picks TRBD1, but there is no DNA to check that call. The V gene's germline CDR1 is SEHNR and CDR2 FQNEAQ (reference sequence). The CDR3 is 15 residues long. The CDR3 loop reads CASSLATTAYSPLHF. The whole variable domain, remainder taken from reference TRBV7-9 and TRBJ1-6, is DTGVSQNPRHKITKRGQNVTFRCDPISEHNRLYWYRQTLGQGPEFLTYFQNEAQLEKSRLLSDRFSAERPKGSFSTLEIQRTEQGDSAMYLCASSLATTAYSPLHFGNGTRLTVT.

The chain carries TRBV28 and TRBJ2-7; TCRdb indicates TRBD1, and absent DNA this call remains unverified. Germline-derived CDR1 and CDR2 are MDHEN and SYDVKM. The CDR3 totals 14 residues. CDR3 amino acids: CASSHGDTIYEQYF.

The chain has TRBV4-3 and TRBJ1-2; TCRdb reports TRBD1, a call that lacks DNA to check it against. The CDR3 runs 16 residues. Germline V CDR1 and CDR2: LGHNA, YSLEER. The CDR3: CASRDYGTGGSYGYTF.

This chain connects TRBV12-3 or TRBV12-4 to TRBJ2-4; TCRdb proposes TRBD1, but this gene call is untestable without DNA. The CDR3 has 18 amino acids. CDR3 loop: CASTPPWGSERDKNIQYF.

The gene calls are TRBV18 and TRBJ2-3; the D call of TRBD1 rests on TCRdb alone, since no DNA is present to check it. CDR1 and CDR2 (germline): KGHSH, LQKENI. CDR3 length equals 14 residues. The CDR3 reads CTSSPYGGADTQYF.

V and J are TRBV7-9 and TRBJ2-5; the D gene TCRdb calls, TRBD1, cannot be checked with no DNA. The CDR3 extends over 15 amino acids. Germline values: CDR1 SEHNR, CDR2 FQNEAQ (reference sequence). CDR3 loop: CASSPGPTGVQTQYF.

V is TRBV6-2 or TRBV6-3 and J is TRBJ2-7. Germline-derived CDR1 and CDR2 are MNHEY and SVGEGT. CDR3 length: 14 amino acids. The CDR3 region is CASSYGSETYEQYF.

The chain combines TRBV4-2 with TRBJ2-2; TCRdb lists TRBD2, though no DNA is available to test this call. The CDR3 has 12 amino acids. The germline V gene encodes CDR1 LGHNA and CDR2 YNFKEQ. The CDR3 here is CASTGEAGELFF.

The CDR3 loop is CASSRTNSANQPQHF. This chain links TRBV6-2 or TRBV6-3 with TRBJ1-5. This CDR3 comprises 15 residues. CDR1 and CDR2 from the germline V gene are MNHEY and SVGEGT.

CDR3 sequence reads: CASSGTVYEQYF. The rearrangement joins TRBV27 to TRBJ2-7; as DNA is missing, the TRBD1 call by TCRdb cannot be tested. The CDR3 contains 12 residues. The V gene's germline CDR1 is MNHEY and CDR2 SMNVEV (reference sequence).